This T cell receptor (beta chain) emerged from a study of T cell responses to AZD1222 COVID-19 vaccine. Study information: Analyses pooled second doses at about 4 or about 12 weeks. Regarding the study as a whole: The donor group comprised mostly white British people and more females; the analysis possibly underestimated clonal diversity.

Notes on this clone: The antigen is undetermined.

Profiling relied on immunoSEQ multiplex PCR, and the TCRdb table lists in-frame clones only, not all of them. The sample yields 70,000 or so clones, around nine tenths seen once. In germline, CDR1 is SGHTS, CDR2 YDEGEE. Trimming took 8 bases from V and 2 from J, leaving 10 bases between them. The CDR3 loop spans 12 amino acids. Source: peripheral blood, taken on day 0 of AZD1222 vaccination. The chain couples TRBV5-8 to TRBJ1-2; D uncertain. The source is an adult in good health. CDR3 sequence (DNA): TGTGCCAGTAAGATGTACAACTATGGCTACACCTTC. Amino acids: CASKMYNYGYTF.